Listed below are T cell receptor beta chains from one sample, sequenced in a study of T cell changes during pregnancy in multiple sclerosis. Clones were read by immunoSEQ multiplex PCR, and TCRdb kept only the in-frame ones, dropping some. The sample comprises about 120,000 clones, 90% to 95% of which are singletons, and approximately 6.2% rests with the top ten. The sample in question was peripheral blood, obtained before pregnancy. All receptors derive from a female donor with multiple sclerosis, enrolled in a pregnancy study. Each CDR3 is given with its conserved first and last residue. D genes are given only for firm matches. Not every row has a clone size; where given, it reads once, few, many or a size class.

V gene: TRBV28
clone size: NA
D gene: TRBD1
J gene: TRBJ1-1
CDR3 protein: CASSLGGPGQALRAFF
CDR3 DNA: TGTGCCAGCAGTTTAGGTGGACCGGGACAGGCGCTCCGGGCTTTCTTT

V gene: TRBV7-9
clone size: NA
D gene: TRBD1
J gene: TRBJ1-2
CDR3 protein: CASSLLGQPLHGYTF
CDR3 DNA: TGTGCCAGCAGCCTACTGGGACAGCCCTTACATGGCTACACCTTC

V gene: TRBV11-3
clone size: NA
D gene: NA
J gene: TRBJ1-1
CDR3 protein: CASSLGQGAFF
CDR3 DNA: TGTGCCAGCAGCTTAGGGCAGGGAGCTTTCTTT

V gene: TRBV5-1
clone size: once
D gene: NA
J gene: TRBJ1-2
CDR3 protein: CASSLDPPTGQIDYGYTF
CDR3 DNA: TGCGCCAGCAGCTTGGATCCCCCTACAGGGCAAATTGACTATGGCTACACCTTC

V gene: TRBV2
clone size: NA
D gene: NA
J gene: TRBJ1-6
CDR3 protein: CASTADGGVSPLHF
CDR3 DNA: TGTGCCAGCACTGCGGACGGGGGGGTTTCACCCCTCCACTTT

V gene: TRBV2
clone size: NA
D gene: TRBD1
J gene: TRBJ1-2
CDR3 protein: CASTPTGYDYGYTF
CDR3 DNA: TGTGCCAGCACCCCGACAGGGTACGACTATGGCTACACCTTC

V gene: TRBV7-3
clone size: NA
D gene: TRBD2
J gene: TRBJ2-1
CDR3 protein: CASSAGGGLKQFF
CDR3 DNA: TGTGCCAGCAGCGCGGGGGGGGGTTTGAAACAGTTCTTC

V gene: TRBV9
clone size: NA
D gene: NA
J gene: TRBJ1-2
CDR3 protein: CASSAGRGYGYTF
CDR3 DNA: TGTGCCAGCAGCGCCGGACGGGGATATGGCTACACCTTC

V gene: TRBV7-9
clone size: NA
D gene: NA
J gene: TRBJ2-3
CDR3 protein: CASSLGPRGDTQYF
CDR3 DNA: TGTGCCAGCAGCCTCGGACCTAGGGGAGATACGCAGTATTTT

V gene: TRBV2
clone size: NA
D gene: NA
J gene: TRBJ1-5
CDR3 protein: CASKVAGYSNQPQHF
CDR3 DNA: TGTGCCAGCAAAGTAGCCGGCTATAGCAATCAGCCCCAGCATTTT

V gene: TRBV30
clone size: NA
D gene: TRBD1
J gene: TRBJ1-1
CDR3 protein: CAWTDRETEAFF
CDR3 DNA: TGTGCCTGGACGGACAGGGAGACTGAAGCTTTCTTT

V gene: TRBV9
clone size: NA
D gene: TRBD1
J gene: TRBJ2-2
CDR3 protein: CASSARQGQNTGELFF
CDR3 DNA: TGTGCCAGCAGCGCTCGACAGGGACAGAACACCGGGGAGCTGTTTTTT

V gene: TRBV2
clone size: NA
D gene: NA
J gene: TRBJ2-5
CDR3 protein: CASSESRLVPDQETQYF
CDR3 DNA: TGTGCCAGCAGTGAGTCTCGGCTAGTCCCCGATCAAGAGACCCAGTACTTC

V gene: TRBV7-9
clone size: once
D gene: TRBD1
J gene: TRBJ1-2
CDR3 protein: CASTATGGGNYGYTF
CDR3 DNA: TGTGCCAGCACCGCGACAGGGGGCGGTAACTATGGCTACACCTTC

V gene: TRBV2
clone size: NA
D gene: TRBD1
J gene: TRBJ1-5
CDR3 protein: CACLGQGGQPQHF
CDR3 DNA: TGTGCCTGCTTGGGACAGGGAGGTCAGCCCCAGCATTTT

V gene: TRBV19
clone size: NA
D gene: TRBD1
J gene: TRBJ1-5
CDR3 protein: CASIDRGRGQPQHF
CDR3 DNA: TGTGCCAGTATCGACAGGGGGAGAGGTCAGCCCCAGCATTTT

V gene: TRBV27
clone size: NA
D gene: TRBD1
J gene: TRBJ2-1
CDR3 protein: CASSLRPGTGFDEQFF
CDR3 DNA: TGTGCCAGCAGTTTACGTCCCGGGACAGGGTTCGATGAGCAGTTCTTC

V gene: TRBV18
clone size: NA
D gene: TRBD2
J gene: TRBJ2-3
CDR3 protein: CASSAIAGGRTDTQYF
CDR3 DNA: TGTGCCAGCTCAGCAATAGCGGGAGGGCGAACAGATACGCAGTATTTT

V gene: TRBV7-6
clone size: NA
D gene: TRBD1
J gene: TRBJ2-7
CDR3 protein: CASSPDRVEQYF
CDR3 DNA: TGTGCCAGCAGCCCTGACAGGGTCGAGCAGTACTTC

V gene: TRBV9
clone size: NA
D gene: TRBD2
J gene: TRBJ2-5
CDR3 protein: CASSLRGLAGETQYF
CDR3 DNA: TGTGCCAGCAGCCTCCGGGGACTAGCAGGGGAGACCCAGTACTTC

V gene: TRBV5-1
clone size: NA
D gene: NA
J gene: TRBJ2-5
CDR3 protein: CASSLGSGVETQYF
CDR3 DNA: TGCGCCAGCAGCTTGGGTTCTGGAGTCGAGACCCAGTACTTC

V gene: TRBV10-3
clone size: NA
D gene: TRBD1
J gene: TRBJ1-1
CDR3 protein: CATMTGYMNTEAFF
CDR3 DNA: TGTGCCACAATGACAGGGTACATGAACACTGAAGCTTTCTTT

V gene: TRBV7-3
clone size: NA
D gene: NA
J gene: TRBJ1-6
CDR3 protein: CASSLSSYNSPLHF
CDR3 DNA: TGTGCCAGCAGCTTGAGCTCCTATAATTCACCCCTCCACTTT

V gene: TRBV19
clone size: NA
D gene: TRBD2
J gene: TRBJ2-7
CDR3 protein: CASTDRGVGLAGGLSYEQYF
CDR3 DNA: TGTGCCAGTACCGATAGGGGAGTCGGACTAGCGGGAGGTCTTTCCTACGAGCAGTACTTC

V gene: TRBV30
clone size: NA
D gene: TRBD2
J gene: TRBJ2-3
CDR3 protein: CAWRRGMRGVGDTQYF
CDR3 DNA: TGTGCCTGGAGAAGGGGCATGCGGGGGGTAGGGGATACGCAGTATTTT

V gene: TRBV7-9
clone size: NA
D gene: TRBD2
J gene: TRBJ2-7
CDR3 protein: CASSLVSGLAGYEQYF
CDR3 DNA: TGTGCCAGCAGCTTAGTGTCGGGACTAGCGGGCTACGAGCAGTACTTC

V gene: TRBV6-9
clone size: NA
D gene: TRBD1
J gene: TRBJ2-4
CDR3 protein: CASSYKERQGSDIQYF
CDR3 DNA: TGTGCCAGCAGTTATAAGGAGAGACAGGGATCGGACATTCAGTACTTC

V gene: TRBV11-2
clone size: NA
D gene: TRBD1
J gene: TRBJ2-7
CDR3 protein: CASSPLDRASYEQYF
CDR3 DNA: TGTGCCAGCAGCCCCTTAGACAGGGCCTCCTACGAGCAGTACTTC

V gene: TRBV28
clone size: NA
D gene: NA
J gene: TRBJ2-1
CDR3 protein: CASSLRGKGTYNEQFF
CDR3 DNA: TGTGCCAGCAGTTTACGGGGAAAGGGTACCTACAATGAGCAGTTCTTC

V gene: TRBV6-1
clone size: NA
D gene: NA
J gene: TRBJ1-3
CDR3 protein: CASGRGNGNTIYF
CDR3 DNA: TGTGCCAGCGGGAGGGGGAACGGAAACACCATATATTTT

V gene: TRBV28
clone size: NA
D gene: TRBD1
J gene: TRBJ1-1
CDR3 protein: CASSQPGQLNTEAFF
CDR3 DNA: TGTGCCAGCAGCCAACCGGGACAGTTGAACACTGAAGCTTTCTTT

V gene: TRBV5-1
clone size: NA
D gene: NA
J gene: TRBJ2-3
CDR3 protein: CASSLVVPVVGTDTQYF
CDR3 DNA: TGCGCCAGCAGCTTGGTAGTTCCGGTGGTCGGCACAGATACGCAGTATTTT

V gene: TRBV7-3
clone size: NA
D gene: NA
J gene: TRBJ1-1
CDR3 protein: CASSFSGITEAFF
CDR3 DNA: TGTGCCAGCAGCTTTTCAGGGATCACTGAAGCTTTCTTT

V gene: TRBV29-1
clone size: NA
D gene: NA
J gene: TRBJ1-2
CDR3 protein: CSVEVTGSRGYTF
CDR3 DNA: TGCAGCGTTGAAGTTACCGGGAGCCGGGGCTACACCTTC

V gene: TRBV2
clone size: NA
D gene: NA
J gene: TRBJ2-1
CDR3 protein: CASTIERGRLSEQFF
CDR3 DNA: TGTGCCAGCACAATTGAAAGGGGTAGGTTAAGTGAGCAGTTCTTC

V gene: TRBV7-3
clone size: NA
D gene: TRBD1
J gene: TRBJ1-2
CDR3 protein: CASSLTAGLGQGARGYTF
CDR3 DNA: TGTGCCAGCAGCTTAACGGCGGGCTTAGGGCAGGGGGCGCGTGGCTACACCTTC

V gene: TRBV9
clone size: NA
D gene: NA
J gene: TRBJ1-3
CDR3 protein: CASSVGVDTASGNTIYF
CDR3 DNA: TGTGCCAGCAGCGTCGGGGTTGACACAGCCTCTGGAAACACCATATATTTT

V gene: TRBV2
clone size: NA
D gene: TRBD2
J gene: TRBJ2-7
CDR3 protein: CASRLAGEEQYF
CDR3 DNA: TGTGCCAGCAGACTAGCGGGGGAGGAGCAGTACTTC

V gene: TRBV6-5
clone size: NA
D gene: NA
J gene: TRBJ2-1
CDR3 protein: CASSYLPSGANNEQFF
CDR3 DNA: TGTGCCAGCAGTTACCTGCCTTCAGGGGCGAACAATGAGCAGTTCTTC

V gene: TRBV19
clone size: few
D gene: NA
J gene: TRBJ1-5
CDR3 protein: CASQRQYNQPQHF
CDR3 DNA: TGTGCCAGTCAGCGACAGTATAATCAGCCCCAGCATTTT

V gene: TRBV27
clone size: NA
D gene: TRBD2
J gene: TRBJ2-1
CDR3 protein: CASSFGLAGLEGNEQFF
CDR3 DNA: TGTGCCAGCAGTTTCGGACTAGCGGGACTCGAGGGCAATGAGCAGTTCTTC

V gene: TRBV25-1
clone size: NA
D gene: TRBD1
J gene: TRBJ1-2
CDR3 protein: CASSARTGRNYGYTF
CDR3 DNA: TGTGCCAGCAGTGCTCGGACAGGCCGCAACTATGGCTACACCTTC

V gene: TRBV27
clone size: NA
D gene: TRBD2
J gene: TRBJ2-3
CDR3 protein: CASSRGLAGGPWTQYF
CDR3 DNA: TGTGCCAGCAGTAGAGGACTAGCGGGAGGGCCGTGGACGCAGTATTTT

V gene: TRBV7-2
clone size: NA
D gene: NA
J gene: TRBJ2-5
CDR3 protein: CASSPRRLETQYF
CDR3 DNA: TGTGCCAGCAGCCCTAGGAGGCTCGAGACCCAGTACTTC

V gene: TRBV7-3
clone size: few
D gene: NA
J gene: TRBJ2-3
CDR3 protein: CASSPDLRSTDTQYF
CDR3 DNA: TGTGCCAGCAGCCCAGACCTGAGGAGCACAGATACGCAGTATTTT

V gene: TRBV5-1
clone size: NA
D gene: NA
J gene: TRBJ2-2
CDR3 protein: CASSFGAGTGELFF
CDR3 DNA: TGCGCCAGCAGCTTCGGGGCGGGGACCGGGGAGCTGTTTTTT

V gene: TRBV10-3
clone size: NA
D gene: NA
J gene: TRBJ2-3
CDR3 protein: CAISESTGSDTQYF
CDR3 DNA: TGTGCCATCAGTGAGTCCACGGGGTCAGATACGCAGTATTTT

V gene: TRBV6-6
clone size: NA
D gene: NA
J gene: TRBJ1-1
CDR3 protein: CASSLQGRGLPEAFF
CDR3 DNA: TGTGCCAGCAGTTTACAGGGTCGCGGTCTTCCTGAAGCTTTCTTT

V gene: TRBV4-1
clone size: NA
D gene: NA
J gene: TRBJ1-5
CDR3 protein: CASSQEGPRTAYNQPQHF
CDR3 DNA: TGCGCCAGCAGCCAAGAGGGCCCGCGGACAGCCTATAATCAGCCCCAGCATTTT

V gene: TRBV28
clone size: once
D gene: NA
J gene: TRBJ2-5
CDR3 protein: CASKYRALGETQYF
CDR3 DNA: TGTGCCAGCAAGTACAGGGCCCTCGGAGAGACCCAGTACTTC